This T cell receptor (beta chain) was captured by sequencing in a study of blood T cell repertoires in COVID-19. In the study overall: Spain, Italy and the United States supplied samples that represented acute and convalescent COVID-19.

Trimming left V 2 bases short and J 7 bases short, with 18 bases between. CDR1 and CDR2 from the germline V gene are MDHEN and SYDVKM. The CDR3 runs to 16 residues. Authors' data handling: Estimated nucleated cell counts came from reference gene primer amplification. Method: immunoSEQ multiplex PCR; TCRdb's copy keeps in-frame clones and lacks some. V and J calls and clone size are those listed in that table; D and trimming were worked out from the DNA. The profile covers approximately 31,000 clones, with around 86% appearing a single time and 17% taken by the ten largest. This clonotype was sampled from a woman aged 55 to 70 with active COVID-19. Sequencing was carried out using peripheral blood. This chain connects TRBV28 to TRBJ1-5; D may be TRBD1 (5 bases). CDR3 nucleotides: TGTGCCAGCAGTTTACGTTTGGGGGGGGGTAGGCAGCCCCAGCATTTT. Amino acids: CASSLRLGGGRQPQHF.